This T cell receptor beta chain was captured in a study of T cells expressing NK-cell markers. The wider study: Source material for TCR beta repertoires consisted of sorted CD3+CD56+NKG2C+, CD3+CD56+NKG2C- and CD3+CD56-NKG2C+ T cells. Most of the eight sequenced donors were HCMV-seropositive; one was seronegative. Findings of the study overall: Researchers report these clonotypes also headed the CD3+CD56-NKG2C+ fraction in several donors.

Germline CDR1 is LGHDT and CDR2 is YNNKEL (reference sequence). The length of the CDR3 is 16 residues. Comment on this clonotype: Its target is unknown.

TCRdb reprocessed the 5' RACE reads and stores each CDR3 protein as one record, lacking DNA. The listing contains under 600,000 distinct CDR3 sequences. The chain carries TRBV3-1 and TRBJ2-1; the TCRdb call, TRBD2, lacks DNA for checking. The sequence came from a woman in her forties or fifties in good health. The sample comprised blood T cells: a sorted CD56 or NKG2C T cell subset, CD4+ or CD8+ T cells, or bulk PBMC T cells (not recorded which). The CDR3 sequence: CASSQDRSGYGNEQFF.